Listed here are 7 T cell receptor beta chains from one sample, sequenced in a study of cytomegalovirus exposure and HLA in healthy donors. Primers: 60 Vbeta forward and 13 Jbeta reverse. The protocol was immunoSEQ multiplex PCR, while the TCRdb copy is restricted to in-frame clones and leaves out a portion. The sample has 95,000 to 150,000 clones; about four fifths are singletons. The source material was PBMCs. These receptors were obtained from a man aged 40-55 years in good health and CMV-seronegative.

The chain uses TRBV5-4 and TRBJ2-5; D not certain. V was pared by 4 bases and J by 2 bases, with 3 bases between. The CDR3 contains 11 residues. Looked up from germline, CDR1 is SGHNT and CDR2 is YYREEE (reference sequence). The CDR3 loop is CASSLQETQYF. The DNA for the CDR3 is TGTGCCAGCAGCCTACAAGAGACCCAGTACTTC.

This chain uses TRBV9 with TRBJ2-2; 7 bases map to TRBD1. Per germline, CDR1 SGDLS and CDR2 YYNGEE. The CDR3 has 15 amino acids. Trimming cost V 0 bases and J 7 bases; bases outside gene matches: 6. CDR3 sequence reads: CASSVVLDRHGELFF. The CDR3 bases are TGTGCCAGCAGCGTAGTACTGGACAGGCACGGGGAGCTGTTTTTT.

This chain links TRBV11-3 with TRBJ1-1, with TRBD1 matching 7 bases. J was trimmed by 1 base and V by 0 bases; bases with no gene match: 2. There are 15 residues in the CDR3. The V gene's germline CDR1 is SGHNT and CDR2 YENEEA. The CDR3 reads CASSLEGTENTEAFF. The CDR3 region has the DNA TGTGCCAGCAGCTTAGAGGGGACAGAGAACACTGAAGCTTTCTTT. Using reference TRBV11-3 and TRBJ1-1 for the parts outside the CDR3, the full variable domain is EAGVVQSPRYKIIEKKQPVAFWCNPISGHNTLYWYLQNLGQGPELLIRYENEEAVDDSQLPKDRFSAERLKGVDSTLKIQPAELGDSAVYLCASSLEGTENTEAFFGQGTRLTVV.

V usage is TRBV6-5 and J usage is TRBJ1-1; D is undetermined. Per germline, CDR1 MNHEY and CDR2 SVGAGI. Trimming removed 5 bases at V and 3 bases at J, with 7 bases between. CDR3 size: 12 residues. The CDR3 region has the DNA TGTGCCAGCAGTCCCGGGGACACTGAAGCTTTCTTT. Translated, it gives CASSPGDTEAFF.

This rearrangement joins TRBV4-2 to TRBJ2-2; 12 positions agree with TRBD2. Per the germline V gene, CDR1 is LGHNA and CDR2 is YNFKEQ. V was clipped by 3 bases and J by 1 base; unmatched bases: 6. The CDR3 is made up of 18 amino acids. The CDR3 region is CASSQRLAGAQNTGELFF. The CDR3 DNA is TGTGCCAGCAGCCAGCGACTAGCGGGGGCCCAGAACACCGGGGAGCTGTTTTTT.

CDR3 region: CASSYGGRRDGYTF. The CDR3 DNA reads as TGTGCCAGCAGTTACGGCGGCAGGAGGGATGGCTACACCTTC. This chain joins TRBV6-5 and TRBJ1-2; the D is unclear. Trimming removed 2 bases at V and 6 bases at J, with 13 bases between. The CDR3 contains 14 residues. Germline CDR1 MNHEY, CDR2 SVGAGI.

The sample holds one count of this clone. This chain links TRBV5-1 with TRBJ1-6; no reliable D call. Germline loops: CDR1 SGHRS, CDR2 YFSETQ. Deletions cut 3 bases from V and 8 bases from J, with 18 bases between. This CDR3 has 16 residues. CDR3 sequence: CASSSSRSGIDSPLHF. DNA for the CDR3: TGCGCCAGCAGCTCCTCGCGCTCCGGGATTGATTCACCCCTCCACTTT.